This TCR beta chain emerged from a study of T cells after yellow fever vaccination. Study details: Four memory subsets, EM, EMRA, CM and Tscm, were sorted by CD3, CD45RA, CCR7, CD95.

In TCRdb, the 5' RACE reads were re-called with MiXCR into one record per CDR3 protein. The sample lists tens of thousands of distinct CDR3 sequences, roughly a tenth seen once, with roughly 12% in the top ten. The CDR3 covers 15 residues. Between the trimmed V and J ends, which lost 2 bases and 3 bases, there was a span of 11 bases. In germline, CDR1 is MNHNS, CDR2 SASEGT. Ten or more counts support this clonotype. Here the sequenced sample was PBMCs, either bulk or a sorted T-cell subset (CD4+, CD8+, memory, or dextramer-sorted; not recorded which), taken less than 18 days after the first yellow fever vaccination. The TCR originated in a young man who received the YFV17D yellow fever vaccine. V usage is TRBV6-1 and J usage is TRBJ1-5, with D perhaps matching TRBD1 (5 bases). The CDR3 bases are TGTGCCAGCAGTGAATGGAAGGGGCACAATCAGCCCCAGCATTTT. Its protein product is CASSEWKGHNQPQHF.